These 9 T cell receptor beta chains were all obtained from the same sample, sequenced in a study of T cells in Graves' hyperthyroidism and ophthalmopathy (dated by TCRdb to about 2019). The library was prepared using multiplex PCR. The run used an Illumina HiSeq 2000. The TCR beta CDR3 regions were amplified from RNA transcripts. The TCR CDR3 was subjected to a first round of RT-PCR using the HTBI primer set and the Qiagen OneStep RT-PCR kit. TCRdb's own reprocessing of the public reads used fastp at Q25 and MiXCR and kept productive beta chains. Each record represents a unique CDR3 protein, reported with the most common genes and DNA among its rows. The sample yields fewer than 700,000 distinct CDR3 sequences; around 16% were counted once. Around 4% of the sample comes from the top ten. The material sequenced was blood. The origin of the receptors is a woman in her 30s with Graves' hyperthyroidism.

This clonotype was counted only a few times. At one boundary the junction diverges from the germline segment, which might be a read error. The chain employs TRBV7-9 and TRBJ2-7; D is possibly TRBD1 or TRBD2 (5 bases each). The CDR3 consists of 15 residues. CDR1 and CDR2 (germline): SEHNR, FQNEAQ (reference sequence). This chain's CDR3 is CASSSSGDVPYGQYF. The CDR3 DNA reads TGTGCCAGCAGCTCTTCCGGGGACGTACCCTACGGGCAGTACTTC.

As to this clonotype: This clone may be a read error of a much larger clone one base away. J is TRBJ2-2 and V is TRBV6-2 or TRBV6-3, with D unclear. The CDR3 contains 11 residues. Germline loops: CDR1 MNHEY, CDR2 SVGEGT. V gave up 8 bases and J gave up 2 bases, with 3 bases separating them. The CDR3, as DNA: TGTGCCAGCGATAACACCGGGGAGCTGTTTTTT. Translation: CASDNTGELFF.

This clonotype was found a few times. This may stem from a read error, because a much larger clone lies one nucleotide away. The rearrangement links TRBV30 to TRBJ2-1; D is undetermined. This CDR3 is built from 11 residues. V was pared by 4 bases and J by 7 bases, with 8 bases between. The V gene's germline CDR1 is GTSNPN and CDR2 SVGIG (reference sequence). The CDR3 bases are TGTGCCTGGAATAAAAGGAATGAGCAGTTCTTC. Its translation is CAWNKRNEQFF.

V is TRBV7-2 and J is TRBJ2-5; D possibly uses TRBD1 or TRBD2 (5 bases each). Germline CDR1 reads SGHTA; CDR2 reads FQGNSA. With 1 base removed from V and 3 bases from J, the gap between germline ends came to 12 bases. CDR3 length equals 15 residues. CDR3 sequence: CASSLVVGPEETQYF. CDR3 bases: TGTGCCAGCAGCTTAGTCGTGGGACCGGAAGAGACCCAGTACTTC.

CDR3 loop: CASSALETGWTEAFF. CDR3 sequence (DNA): TGTGCCAGCAGCGCTTTGGAGACAGGGTGGACTGAAGCTTTCTTT. The chain couples TRBV9 to TRBJ1-1; 7 positions agree with TRBD1. Per the germline V gene, CDR1 is SGDLS and CDR2 is YYNGEE. V trimming: 3 bases; J trimming: 5 bases; junction bases outside the gene matches: 10. CDR3 length: 15 residues.

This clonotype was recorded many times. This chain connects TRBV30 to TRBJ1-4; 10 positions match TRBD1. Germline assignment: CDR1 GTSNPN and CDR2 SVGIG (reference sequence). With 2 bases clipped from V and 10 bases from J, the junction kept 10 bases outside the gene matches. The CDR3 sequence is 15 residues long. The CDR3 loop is CAWSWPGQGSGKLFF. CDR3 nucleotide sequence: TGTGCCTGGAGTTGGCCGGGACAGGGGAGCGGAAAACTGTTTTTT.

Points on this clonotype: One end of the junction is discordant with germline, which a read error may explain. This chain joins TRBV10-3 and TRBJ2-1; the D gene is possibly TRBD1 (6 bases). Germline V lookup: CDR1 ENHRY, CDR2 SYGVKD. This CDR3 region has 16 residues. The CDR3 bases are TGTGCCATCAGTGACGACAGGCAGAGCTCCTACGATGAGCAGTTCTTC. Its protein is CAISDDRQSSYDEQFF.

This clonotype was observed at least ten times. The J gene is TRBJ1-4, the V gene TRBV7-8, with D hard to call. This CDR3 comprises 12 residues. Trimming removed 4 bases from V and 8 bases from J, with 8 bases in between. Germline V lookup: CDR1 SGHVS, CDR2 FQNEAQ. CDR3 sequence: CASSSSGEKLFF. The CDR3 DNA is TGTGCCAGCAGCTCTTCGGGGGAAAAACTGTTTTTT.

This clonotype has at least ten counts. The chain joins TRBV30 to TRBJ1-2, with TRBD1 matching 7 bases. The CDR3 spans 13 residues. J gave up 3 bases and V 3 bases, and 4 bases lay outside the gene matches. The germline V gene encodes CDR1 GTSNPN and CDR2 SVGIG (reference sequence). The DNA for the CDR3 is TGTGCCTGGAGCACTGGACAGGACTATGGCTACACCTTC. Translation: CAWSTGQDYGYTF.